The 25 T cell receptor beta chains listed next were all sequenced from one sample in a study of T cells in Graves' hyperthyroidism and ophthalmopathy. Researchers took RNA transcripts and amplified the TCR beta CDR3 regions from them. Researchers ran a first-round RT-PCR on the TCR CDR3 using the HTBI primer set. TCRdb re-called the multiplex PCR reads with MiXCR, one entry per CDR3 protein. The table has roughly 710,000 distinct CDR3 sequences, 30% to 40% seen once; the top ten hold around 29%. Material for sequencing was blood. The origin of the receptors is a woman aged 40 to 50 with Graves' hyperthyroidism.

There are many counts of this clonotype. V and J are TRBV10-3 and TRBJ2-2; 7 bases agree with TRBD1. Germline V gene lookup returns CDR1 ENHRY and CDR2 SYGVKD. The CDR3 length is 14 residues. After removal of 4 bases from V and 7 bases from J, the junction contained 6 bases not matched to a gene. DNA of the CDR3: TGTGCCATCAGTGCACCGAGGGACAGCGGGGAGCTGTTTTTT. This translates into CAISAPRDSGELFF.

The J gene is TRBJ2-1, the V gene TRBV7-3, with a weak D call TRBD2 (5 bases). This CDR3 has 14 amino acids. Between the trimmed V and J ends, which lost 5 bases and 7 bases, there was a span of 15 bases. Germline V gene data show CDR1 as SGHTA and CDR2 as FQGTGA. The CDR3 region is CASSRDRTSNEQFF. The CDR3 nucleotides are TGTGCCAGCAGCCGTGACCGGACTTCGAATGAGCAGTTCTTC.

V usage is TRBV6-6 and J usage is TRBJ2-7; 8 nucleotides align to TRBD1. The CDR3 spans 14 residues. The V gene's germline CDR1 is MNHNY and CDR2 SVGAGI (reference sequence). The junction had 4 bases not matched to a gene; V was cut back by 5 bases and J by 1 base. The CDR3 DNA sequence: TGTGCCAGCAGTGACAGGGGTGGGTCCTACGAGCAGTACTTC. It translates to CASSDRGGSYEQYF.

This clonotype was seen at least ten times. The chain has TRBV20-1 and TRBJ1-3; D gene ambiguous. V lost 5 bases, J lost 2 bases, and 7 bases lay in between. The CDR3 length is 12 residues. Germline CDR1 reads DFQATT; CDR2 reads SNEGSKA (reference sequence). The CDR3 bases are TGCAGTGCTCCTCGCGCTGGAAACACCATATATTTT. It encodes CSAPRAGNTIYF.

A note on this clonotype: This may arise from a read error, as a much more abundant clone is one base away. This chain uses TRBV29-1 with TRBJ2-7, with TRBD2 matching 11 bases. The tail of the sequence fits TRBJ2-1 better, so the J call may be wrong. The germline gives CDR1 SQVTM, CDR2 ANQGSEA. The CDR3 totals 14 residues. The CDR3 here is CSVIIAGGPGEQFF. CDR3 nucleotides: TGCAGCGTGATCATAGCGGGAGGGCCAGGCGAGCAGTTCTTC.

This chain uses TRBV20-1 with TRBJ1-3, with D unclear. Germline V gene sequence: CDR1 DFQATT, CDR2 SNEGSKA (reference sequence). The CDR3 loop spans 13 amino acids. V was trimmed by 3 bases and J by 0 bases, leaving 6 bases between them. The CDR3 is CSARSFSGNTIYF. For the CDR3, the DNA is TGCAGTGCTAGGAGCTTCTCTGGAAACACCATATATTTT.

The V call is TRBV6-5, the J call TRBJ1-5; D gene uncertain. V lost 0 bases and J lost 6, with 6 bases in between. The CDR3 consists of 13 residues. Per the germline V gene, CDR1 is MNHEY and CDR2 is SVGAGI. The CDR3 region is CASSYSNLQPQHF. As DNA, the CDR3 is TGTGCCAGCAGTTACTCGAACCTTCAGCCCCAGCATTTT.

This clonotype appeared a few times. The chain links TRBV12-3 or TRBV12-4 to TRBJ1-5; D is ambiguous. Trimming stripped 6 bases from V and 5 bases from J, with 14 bases between. CDR3 size: 14 residues. The CDR3 sequence is CASRGLGRDQPQHF. The CDR3, as DNA: TGTGCCAGCAGAGGGCTGGGCCGCGATCAGCCCCAGCATTTT.

This clonotype was counted many times. The chain links TRBV10-2 to TRBJ1-2; tentative D call: TRBD1 (6 bases). This CDR3 comprises 14 residues. Trimming stripped 4 bases from V and 5 bases from J, with 14 bases between. The V gene's germline CDR1 is WSHSY and CDR2 SAAADI. CDR3 DNA: TGCGCCAGCAGTGGCCCGGGGGCGGAGTATGGCTACACCTTC. Its protein product is CASSGPGAEYGYTF.

This clonotype was detected a few times. The genes are TRBV20-1 and TRBJ1-4, with 8 bases lining up with TRBD1. The CDR3 has 17 amino acids. V shed 3 bases and J 8 bases; nucleotides not matched to a gene: 17. From germline, CDR1 is DFQATT and CDR2 SNEGSKA (reference sequence). CDR3 DNA sequence: TGCAGTGCTAGGGACCGGGACAGGCGAAGTCAGGTAGAAAAACTGTTTTTT. Encoded protein: CSARDRDRRSQVEKLFF.

The chain links TRBV4-1 to TRBJ2-5; D uncertain. V lost 1 base and J lost 1, with 7 bases in between. The CDR3 totals 14 residues. CDR1 MGHRA and CDR2 YSYEKL come from the germline V gene. CDR3 in amino acids: CASSQGVFQETQYF. CDR3 nucleotides: TGCGCCAGCAGCCAAGGGGTATTCCAAGAGACCCAGTACTTC.

Of note for this clonotype: A much larger clone sits a single nucleotide away, making a read error possible. The chain employs TRBV9 and TRBJ1-2; D not certain. The germline CDR1 and CDR2 sequences are SGDLS and YYNGEE. The CDR3 is 13 amino acids. CDR3 bases: TGTGCCAGCAGCCCTCAGCGGCGGTATGGCTACGCCTTC. Encoded protein: CASSPQRRYGYAF.

In its sample, this clonotype was seen many times. The chain is built from TRBV15 and TRBJ1-2; no clear D gene. Trimming removed 1 base at V and 8 bases at J, with 8 bases between. CDR1 LNHNV and CDR2 YYDKDF come from the germline V gene (reference sequence). The CDR3 totals 12 residues. CDR3 coding DNA: TGTGCCACCAGCAGAGCCCAGAGCGGCTACACCTTC. Translated: CATSRAQSGYTF.

Comment on this clonotype: A clone one base away is much larger, so this may be a read error. The chain has TRBV12-3 or TRBV12-4 and TRBJ1-1; no definite D call. The CDR3 is 15 amino acids. Trimming removed 7 bases from V and 1 base from J, with 16 bases in between. CDR3: CASTFRRGPNTEAFF. CDR3 bases: TGTGCCAGCACTTTCAGGCGAGGGCCGAACACTGAAGCTTTCTTT.

This chain uses TRBV19 with TRBJ1-5; 7 nucleotides align to TRBD1. J was trimmed by 2 bases and V by 7 bases; bases with no gene match: 14. This CDR3 has 17 residues. Germline assignment: CDR1 LNHDA and CDR2 SQIVND (reference sequence). The chain's CDR3 is CASTTRQGRWGNQPQHF. Written as DNA, the CDR3 is TGTGCCAGTACCACGAGACAGGGTAGATGGGGCAATCAGCCCCAGCATTTT.

The chain links TRBV5-5 to TRBJ2-5; tentative D call: TRBD1 (5 bases). CDR1 SGHKS and CDR2 YYEKEE come from the germline V gene (reference sequence). V dropped 1 base and J dropped 3 bases, with 10 bases sitting between them. The CDR3 contains 14 residues. CDR3 sequence: CASSLRTLEETQYF. The CDR3 nucleotides read TGTGCCAGCAGCTTGCGGACACTTGAAGAGACCCAGTACTTC. Complete variable domain (other parts from reference TRBV5-5 and TRBJ2-5): DAGVTQSPTHLIKTRGQQVTLRCSPISGHKSVSWYQQVLGQGPQFIFQYYEKEERGRGNFPDRFSARQFPNYSSELNVNALLLGDSALYLCASSLRTLEETQYFGPGTRLLVL.

This clonotype occurred many times. The chain is built from TRBV14 and TRBJ1-2, with TRBD1 identical over 8 bases. CDR3 length equals 13 residues. J lost 4 bases, V lost 3 bases, and 1 base had no gene match. Germline-derived CDR1 and CDR2 are SGHDN and FVKESK. The CDR3 DNA sequence: TGTGCCAGCAGCCAGCAGGGGGCCTATGGCTACACCTTC. Its protein is CASSQQGAYGYTF. The entire variable domain, with the rest obtained from reference TRBV14 and TRBJ1-2, is as follows: EAGVTQFPSHSVIEKGQTVTLRCDPISGHDNLYWYRRVMGKEIKFLLHFVKESKQDESGMPNNRFLAERTGGTYSTLKVQPAELEDSGVYFCASSQQGAYGYTFGSGTRLTVV.

This clonotype has ten or more counts. The chain recombines TRBV12-3 or TRBV12-4 with TRBJ1-2; D not resolved. Trimming removed 3 bases at V and 8 bases at J, with 10 bases between. The CDR3 is made up of 12 amino acids. The CDR3 reads CASSFGPLGYTF. Written as DNA, the CDR3 is TGTGCCAGCAGTTTTGGGCCCCTAGGCTACACCTTC.

This clonotype was counted once. This chain links TRBV2 with TRBJ1-2; D possibly corresponds to TRBD1 (5 bases). This CDR3 is built from 18 residues. Trimming took 6 bases from V and 7 from J, leaving 30 bases between them. Germline assignment: CDR1 SNHLY and CDR2 FYNNEI. CDR3 sequence (DNA): TGTGCCAGCAGCAGACCGGGACTCAGGGTTACCCCCGCGGGTGGCTACACCTTC. As protein: CASSRPGLRVTPAGGYTF.

This clonotype was observed many times. The chain has TRBV28 and TRBJ1-6; no definite D call. Germline-derived CDR1 and CDR2 are MDHEN and SYDVKM. The CDR3 extends over 15 amino acids. Trimming pared 4 bases from V and 6 bases from J, leaving 13 bases between. CDR3 DNA sequence: TGTGCCAGCAGTTCCCCGGGAGGGTCTAATTCACCCCTCCACTTT. This encodes CASSSPGGSNSPLHF.

V is TRBV7-2 and J is TRBJ2-5; 15 bases align to TRBD2. The germline V gene has CDR1 SGHTA and CDR2 FQGNSA. Unmatched junction bases numbered 6, after V lost 3 bases and J lost 4 bases. The CDR3 loop spans 17 amino acids. The CDR3 loop is CASSLGLAGGRGETQYF. The CDR3 nucleotides read TGTGCCAGCAGCTTGGGACTAGCGGGGGGTCGGGGAGAGACCCAGTACTTC.

This rearrangement joins TRBV9 to TRBJ2-7; D remains unclear. Germline-derived CDR1 and CDR2 are SGDLS and YYNGEE. The CDR3 is 12 residues long. The V end lost 5 bases, the J end lost 6 bases, and 12 bases lay between the germline ends. The CDR3 nucleotides read TGTGCCAGCAGTACACAGTGGGGCGAGCAGTACTTC. Residues: CASSTQWGEQYF.

With regard to this clonotype: Being one base from a much bigger clone, this may be a read error. The rearrangement uses TRBV19 and TRBJ1-2; D perhaps matches TRBD1 (5 bases). The germline gives CDR1 LNHDA, CDR2 SQIVND (reference sequence). This CDR3 contains 14 residues. V lost 2 bases, J lost 5 bases, and 12 bases lay in between. CDR3 region: CASSIPRQPYGYTF. The CDR3 nucleotides are TGTGCCAGTAGTATACCGAGACAGCCGTATGGCTACACCTTC.

In regard to this clonotype: A much more abundant neighbour one base away suggests this may be a read error. No conserved phenylalanine or tryptophan is present at the end of the CDR3, so a read error is the likely explanation. This chain links TRBV3-1 with TRBJ1-1; D unclear. From germline, CDR1 is LGHDT and CDR2 YNNKEL (reference sequence). CDR3 length: 11 amino acids. Deletions cut 0 bases from V and 11 bases from J, with 7 bases between. This chain's CDR3 is CASSQDLQAFV. In nucleotides, the CDR3 is TGTGCCAGCAGCCAAGATCTACAGGCTTTCGTT.

The chain couples TRBV5-6 to TRBJ1-3; D gene unclear. The germline gives CDR1 SGHDT, CDR2 YYEEEE. Trimming took off 3 bases at V and 4 bases at J, with 11 bases between the two ends. The CDR3 loop spans 14 amino acids. CDR3 sequence reads: CASSYGVKGNTIYF. CDR3 in DNA: TGTGCCAGCAGCTATGGGGTTAAAGGAAACACCATATATTTT.